The 18 T cell receptor beta chains reported below all come from one sample, sequenced in a study of CD8+CD57+ T cells in acquired aplastic anemia. In patients chosen for sequencing, flow cytometry had shown CD8+CD57+ cell expansion. Using genomic DNA as the template, TCR beta VDJ and CDR3 profiling was carried out. One entry per CDR3 protein results from TCRdb running MiXCR on the reads. The top ten hold 3.2% of the sample, which has more than 150,000 distinct CDR3 sequences, 40% to 55% seen once. Sequencing used sorted CD4+, CD8+, or CD8+CD57+ T cells (not recorded which) from PBMCs. The receptors stem from a human donor with aplastic anemia.

This chain connects TRBV5-6 to TRBJ2-5; weak D call: TRBD1 (5 bases). The CDR3 covers 15 residues. Germline CDR1 SGHDT, CDR2 YYEEEE. The V end was cut by 2 bases, the J end by 0 bases, with 11 bases between. Written as DNA, the CDR3 is TGTGCCAGCAGCTTTGGGGCCGTGTACCAAGAGACCCAGTACTTC. Translating it yields CASSFGAVYQETQYF.

The chain has TRBV10-3 and TRBJ2-5; the match to TRBD2 covers 11 bases. V shed 4 bases and J 7 bases; nucleotides not matched to a gene: 2. The CDR3 has 13 amino acids. CDR1 is ENHRY, CDR2 SYGVKD, per germline. CDR3 in amino acids: CAISGLAGGTQYF. For the CDR3, the DNA is TGTGCCATCAGTGGGCTAGCGGGGGGGACCCAGTACTTC.

The chain uses TRBV20-1 and TRBJ2-3, with D possibly TRBD1 on 6 matching bases. In germline, CDR1 is DFQATT, CDR2 SNEGSKA (reference sequence). Trimming removed 6 bases from V and 0 bases from J, with 13 bases in between. The CDR3 totals 14 residues. For the CDR3, the DNA is TGCAGTGCCAGGGACACGGCTAGCACAGATACGCAGTATTTT. Protein: CSARDTASTDTQYF.

On this clonotype itself: A much bigger clone sits one base away, suggesting this may be a read error. This is likely a read error, given that the CDR3 carries no conserved phenylalanine or tryptophan at its end. This sequence joins TRBV5-1 and TRBJ1-5; D is unclear. Trimming shortened V by 0 bases and J by 0 bases, and 10 bases separated the two germline ends. The CDR3 consists of 16 residues. CDR1 and CDR2 (germline): SGHRS, YFSETQ. The CDR3: CASSLGTIDSNQPQHS. CDR3 bases: TGCGCCAGCAGCTTGGGGACGATAGATAGCAATCAGCCCCAGCATTCT.

The chain links TRBV7-3 to TRBJ2-1; 10 nucleotides match TRBD2. The J segment lost 4 bases and the V segment lost 4 bases, leaving 4 bases of the junction unmatched. This CDR3 spans 15 amino acids. Germline assignment: CDR1 SGHTA and CDR2 FQGTGA. For the CDR3, the DNA is TGTGCCAGCAGCTCCGGACTAGCGGCTTACAATGAGCAGTTCTTC. This sequence encodes CASSSGLAAYNEQFF.

The table lists this clonotype with a few counts. V gene TRBV4-3 combines with J gene TRBJ2-3; D remains unclear. Germline V CDR1 and CDR2: LGHNA, YSLEER. The CDR3 has 15 residues. V lost 0 bases, J lost 1 base, and 8 bases lay in between. As DNA, the CDR3 is TGCGCCAGCAGCCAAGATCAGACGGGCACAGATACGCAGTATTTT. It translates to CASSQDQTGTDTQYF.

The V gene is TRBV20-1, the J gene TRBJ1-2; D might be TRBD1 (5 bases). The CDR3 covers 13 residues. Per germline, CDR1 DFQATT and CDR2 SNEGSKA (reference sequence). Deletions cut 7 bases from V and 0 bases from J, with 12 bases between. The CDR3 loop reads CSESGLSNYGYTF. The CDR3, as DNA: TGCAGTGAATCGGGGCTCTCTAACTATGGCTACACCTTC.

A remark on this clonotype: It may be a read error: a sequence one base away is much more abundant. This sequence joins TRBV6-5 and TRBJ2-3; weak D call: TRBD1 (6 bases). Germline V lookup: CDR1 MNHEY, CDR2 SVGAGI. The CDR3 sequence is 15 residues long. The CDR3 loop is CASSYGGGSTDTQCF. As DNA, the CDR3 is TGTGCCAGCAGTTACGGGGGCGGTAGCACAGATACGCAGTGTTTT.

This clonotype has only a few counts. It may be a read error: a sequence one base away is much more abundant. The DNA of the CDR3 is TGTGCCAGCAGTTCCACAGCCATGAACACTGAAGCTCTCTTT. Translated, it gives CASSSTAMNTEALF. The chain joins TRBV12-3 or TRBV12-4 to TRBJ1-1; D gene uncertain. The CDR3 has 14 amino acids.

At least ten counts were recorded for this clonotype. CDR3 bases: TGCAGTGCTAGAGATCTATGGATGGCTAATGAAAAACTGTTTTTT. It specifies CSARDLWMANEKLFF. The chain employs TRBV20-1 and TRBJ1-4, with D unresolved. CDR1 is DFQATT and CDR2 is SNEGSKA in the germline V gene (reference sequence). Trimming pared 0 bases from V and 3 bases from J, leaving 11 bases between. The CDR3 contains 15 residues.

This clonotype has only a few counts. The chain employs TRBV6-1 and TRBJ1-4; D is ambiguous. V lost 4 bases and J lost 5, with 11 bases in between. The CDR3 is 14 residues long. Germline CDR1 reads MNHNS; CDR2 reads SASEGT. CDR3 loop: CASSVGPPNEKLFF. The CDR3 DNA reads as TGTGCCAGCAGTGTAGGGCCGCCGAATGAAAAACTGTTTTTT.

This clonotype was observed many times. The chain uses TRBV20-1 and TRBJ1-6, with 9 positions matching TRBD1. Germline V gene lookup returns CDR1 DFQATT and CDR2 SNEGSKA (reference sequence). V lost 6 bases and J lost 6; bases outside the gene matches: 9. The CDR3 extends over 15 amino acids. The CDR3 loop is CSALASGQGNSPLHF. CDR3 in DNA: TGCAGTGCCCTGGCATCGGGACAGGGTAATTCACCCCTCCACTTT.

V usage is TRBV7-8 and J usage is TRBJ2-1; 10 bases align to TRBD2. V lost 5 bases to trimming and J lost 12 bases; unmatched junction nucleotides: 7. This CDR3 region has 13 residues. Germline V gene lookup returns CDR1 SGHVS and CDR2 FQNEAQ. CDR3 nucleotides: TGTGCCAGCAGCCCCGGGACTAGCGTAACGCAGTTCTTC. Its translation is CASSPGTSVTQFF.

The rearrangement joins TRBV29-1 to TRBJ2-7, with 11 positions matching TRBD1. This CDR3 has 12 amino acids. V was clipped by 4 bases and J by 6 bases; unmatched bases: 2. Germline values: CDR1 SQVTM, CDR2 ANQGSEA. The chain's CDR3 is CSVVGTGGEQYF. Written as DNA, the CDR3 is TGCAGCGTTGTAGGGACAGGGGGCGAGCAGTACTTC.

V usage is TRBV25-1 and J usage is TRBJ2-5; 11 bases map to TRBD1. V lost 10 bases, J lost 1 base, and 8 bases stayed unmatched. Germline CDR1 and CDR2: MGHDK and SYGVNS. This CDR3 spans 15 amino acids. CDR3 DNA sequence: TGTGCCACCCTGGACAGGGGGCGGATCCAAGAGACCCAGTACTTC. Protein sequence: CATLDRGRIQETQYF.

This rearrangement joins TRBV20-1 to TRBJ2-2; TRBD2 matches at 8 bases. V dropped 3 bases and J dropped 7; count of bases not matched to a gene: 13. This CDR3 comprises 16 residues. Germline V lookup: CDR1 DFQATT, CDR2 SNEGSKA (reference sequence). CDR3 loop: CSASSTGGQRIGELFF. The CDR3 coding sequence is TGCAGTGCTAGCTCCACGGGGGGGCAGCGTATCGGGGAGCTGTTTTTT.

This clonotype appeared many times. This chain uses TRBV12-3 or TRBV12-4 with TRBJ1-2; 7 bases fit TRBD1. The CDR3 extends over 13 amino acids. J gave up 2 bases and V 7 bases, and 4 bases lay outside the gene matches. CDR3 amino acids: CASKRTGNYGYTF. In DNA, the CDR3 is TGTGCCAGCAAGCGGACAGGAAACTATGGCTACACCTTC.

V is TRBV20-1 and J is TRBJ1-5, with D unclear. Germline CDR1 DFQATT, CDR2 SNEGSKA (reference sequence). Trimming pared 6 bases from V and 1 base from J, leaving 7 bases between. The CDR3 length is 12 residues. The CDR3 reads CSARASNQPQHF. DNA of the CDR3: TGCAGTGCGCGCGCAAGCAATCAGCCCCAGCATTTT.